These 21 T cell receptor beta chains were all obtained from the same sample, sequenced in a study of T cells after posttransplantation cyclophosphamide. Repertoires were generated with immunoSEQ multiplex PCR, while TCRdb's copy carries only in-frame clones and drops some. The sample shows about 16,000 clones, 85% of them seen only once. Sampled 1 year posttransplant, controls received myeloablative marrow transplants, methotrexate and a calcineurin inhibitor. The sequenced sample was PBMCs, obtained after allogeneic stem cell transplant with calcineurin inhibitor and methotrexate. The origin of the receptors is a female patient between 18 and 30 years old who received an allogeneic stem cell transplant from an unrelated donor, was CMV-positive, and had acute and chronic GVHD. Some T cells may originate from the graft donor.

This clone was seen a few times. This sequence joins TRBV6-1 and TRBJ2-1; TRBD2 aligns across 7 bases. The junction had 4 bases not matched to a gene; V was cut back by 2 bases and J by 3 bases. The V gene's germline CDR1 is MNHNS and CDR2 SASEGT. The CDR3 has 15 amino acids. CDR3 in amino acids: CASSEWLADYNEQFF. CDR3 nucleotide sequence: TGTGCCAGCAGTGAATGGCTAGCGGACTACAATGAGCAGTTCTTC.

This clone was seen just once. The gene calls are TRBV28 and TRBJ1-2, with D possibly being TRBD1 (6 bases). The germline gives CDR1 MDHEN, CDR2 SYDVKM. Trimming took 8 bases from V and 4 from J, leaving 17 bases between them. CDR3 length: 14 residues. The CDR3 sequence: CASGPLNRVYGYTF. The CDR3 coding sequence is TGTGCCAGCGGACCCTTAAACAGGGTCTATGGCTACACCTTC.

This clone was observed once. J is TRBJ2-5 and V is TRBV16; no definite D call. Matching the DNA end better, TRBJ2-7 makes the J call doubtful. The CDR3 loop spans 14 amino acids. Per germline, CDR1 KGHSY and CDR2 FQNENV. CDR3 protein: CASSPLPGDYEQYF. The CDR3 DNA sequence: TGTGCCAGCAGCCCACTCCCTGGGGACTACGAGCAGTACTTC.

V and J are TRBV19 and TRBJ1-5; 7 positions match TRBD1. After removal of 3 bases from V and 5 bases from J, the junction contained 7 bases not matched to a gene. The CDR3 loop spans 15 amino acids. Germline V CDR1 and CDR2: LNHDA, SQIVND (reference sequence). The CDR3 spells CASSMSGGSYQPQHF. The CDR3 DNA sequence: TGTGCCAGTAGTATGTCAGGGGGATCTTATCAGCCCCAGCATTTT.

This chain connects TRBV6-5 to TRBJ2-1; 11 nucleotides match TRBD2. Germline V lookup: CDR1 MNHEY, CDR2 SVGAGI. The CDR3 runs 15 residues. V was pared by 6 bases and J by 4 bases, with 5 bases of the junction left unmatched. CDR3 loop: CASSYGTSGYNEQFF. The CDR3 region has the DNA TGTGCCAGCAGCTACGGGACTAGCGGTTACAATGAGCAGTTCTTC.

The chain has TRBV19 and TRBJ1-4; tentative D call: TRBD1 (6 bases). The V end lost 6 bases, the J end lost 7 bases, and 18 bases lay between the germline ends. The CDR3 contains 15 residues. The V gene's germline CDR1 is LNHDA and CDR2 SQIVND (reference sequence). CDR3: CASSIARGAGEKLFF. CDR3 sequence (DNA): TGTGCCAGTAGCATCGCCCGGGGGGCTGGTGAAAAACTGTTTTTT.

The chain has TRBV2 and TRBJ2-2; 12 bases fit TRBD1. CDR3 length: 17 residues. Losses at the gene ends were 7 bases for V and 2 bases for J; bases not matched to a gene: 8. The germline V gene encodes CDR1 SNHLY and CDR2 FYNNEI. The chain's CDR3 is CASTPRGQGANTGELFF. The CDR3 nucleotides read TGTGCCAGCACCCCCCGGGGACAGGGGGCTAACACCGGGGAGCTGTTTTTT. Full variable domain (missing parts from reference TRBV2 and TRBJ2-2): EPEVTQTPSHQVTQMGQEVILRCVPISNHLYFYWYRQILGQKVEFLVSFYNNEISEKSEIFDDQFSVERPDGSNFTLKIRSTKLEDSAMYFCASTPRGQGANTGELFFGEGSRLTVL.

CDR3 sequence (DNA): TGTGCCAGTAGTATAAAGGGGGGGCTGAACACTGAAGCTTTCTTT. It translates to CASSIKGGLNTEAFF. The chain recombines TRBV19 with TRBJ1-1, with a possible D match to TRBD1 (6 bases). V gave up 2 bases and J gave up 0 bases, with 10 bases separating them. CDR1 LNHDA and CDR2 SQIVND come from the germline V gene (reference sequence). CDR3 length equals 15 residues.

The chain employs TRBV7-2 and TRBJ2-7, with 10 bases lining up with TRBD1. Germline lookup yields CDR1 SGHTA and CDR2 FQGNSA. The V gene end was trimmed by 1 base and the J gene end by 2 bases; junction bases not matched to a gene: 2. The CDR3 sequence is 15 residues long. CDR3 residues: CASSLGTGGAYEQYF. The DNA for the CDR3 is TGTGCCAGCAGCTTAGGGACAGGGGGGGCCTACGAGCAGTACTTC. Drawing the rest from reference TRBV7-2 and TRBJ2-7, the complete variable domain is GAGVSQSPSNKVTEKGKDVELRCDPISGHTALYWYRQSLGQGLEFLIYFQGNSAPDKSGLPSDRFSAERTGGSVSTLTIQRTQQEDSAVYLCASSLGTGGAYEQYFGPGTRLTVT.

To note about this clone: Other DNA variants within this sample encode the same CDR3. J is TRBJ2-1 and V is TRBV5-1, with 8 bases fitting TRBD2. CDR1 and CDR2 (germline): SGHRS, YFSETQ. The length of the CDR3 is 13 residues. V lost 4 bases to trimming and J lost 7 bases; unmatched junction nucleotides: 4. The CDR3 DNA reads TGCGCCAGCAGCCTGGGACTAGTGAATGAGCAGTTCTTC. Amino acids: CASSLGLVNEQFF.

The chain employs TRBV19 and TRBJ2-1, with TRBD2 matching over 11 bases. This CDR3 spans 17 amino acids. Trimming removed 3 bases from V and 3 bases from J; junction bases left unmatched: 7. CDR1 and CDR2 (germline): LNHDA, SQIVND (reference sequence). CDR3 bases: TGTGCCAGTAGTATTGGCCCTAGCGGGAGGATCTACAATGAGCAGTTCTTC. It is translated as CASSIGPSGRIYNEQFF.

The chain carries TRBV19 and TRBJ1-2; TRBD1 matches 8 bases. CDR3 length equals 16 residues. CDR1 and CDR2 (germline): LNHDA, SQIVND (reference sequence). V was clipped by 1 base and J by 7 bases; unmatched bases: 11. The CDR3 sequence: CASSIVPGQGTSGYTF. The CDR3 DNA follows: TGTGCCAGTAGTATAGTGCCCGGACAGGGAACAAGTGGCTACACCTTC. Variable domain in full (rest from reference TRBV19 and TRBJ1-2): DGGITQSPKYLFRKEGQNVTLSCEQNLNHDAMYWYRQDPGQGLRLIYYSQIVNDFQKGDIAEGYSVSREKKESFPLTVTSAQKNPTAFYLCASSIVPGQGTSGYTFGSGTRLTVV.

The chain links TRBV29-1 to TRBJ2-1; 11 nucleotides align to TRBD2. J was trimmed by 5 bases and V by 2 bases; bases with no gene match: 5. CDR3 length equals 15 residues. The germline V gene has CDR1 SQVTM and CDR2 ANQGSEA. The CDR3 DNA reads TGCAGCGTTGAACTAGCGGGAGGAAGGGACAATGAGCAGTTCTTC. This codes for CSVELAGGRDNEQFF.

J is TRBJ2-3 and V is TRBV18; D gene ambiguous. This CDR3 is 15 amino acids long. V lost 8 bases, J lost 0 bases, and 15 bases lay in between. The V gene's germline CDR1 is KGHSH and CDR2 LQKENI. The CDR3 sequence is CASHAPGLSTDTQYF. CDR3 coding DNA: TGTGCCAGCCACGCACCAGGTCTTAGCACAGATACGCAGTATTTT.

The gene calls are TRBV5-8 and TRBJ1-2; TRBD1 matches 7 bases. The CDR3 runs 15 residues. V lost 4 bases and J lost 3; bases outside the gene matches: 9. Germline loops: CDR1 SGHTS, CDR2 YDEGEE. CDR3 DNA sequence: TGTGCCAGCAGCCCCCGGGACAGAGGATACTATGGCTACACCTTC. It translates to CASSPRDRGYYGYTF.

CDR3 DNA sequence: TGTGCCAGCAGTTTCAGTGCCTATAATTCACCCCTCCACTTT. Protein: CASSFSAYNSPLHF. The chain carries TRBV27 and TRBJ1-6, with D unresolved. Germline CDR1 reads MNHEY; CDR2 reads SMNVEV (reference sequence). V was pared by 3 bases and J by 2 bases, with 5 bases between. The CDR3 loop spans 14 amino acids.

This chain uses TRBV5-6 with TRBJ1-5; 10 bases are a match to TRBD1. Per the germline V gene, CDR1 is SGHDT and CDR2 is YYEEEE. The CDR3 has 15 amino acids. V lost 4 bases to trimming and J lost 0 bases; unmatched junction nucleotides: 1. CDR3 sequence reads: CASSGTGDSNQPQHF. The CDR3 nucleotides are TGTGCCAGCAGCGGGACAGGGGATAGCAATCAGCCCCAGCATTTT.

This clone was seen once. V gene TRBV6-6 combines with J gene TRBJ2-7; the D gene is possibly TRBD1 (6 bases). Germline loops: CDR1 MNHNY, CDR2 SVGAGI (reference sequence). The CDR3 is made up of 14 amino acids. The germline V and J ends were trimmed by 5 bases and 3 bases, with 14 bases remaining between them. The CDR3, as DNA: TGTGCCAGCAGTCAAGGGACAACACTCTACGAGCAGTACTTC. Translating gives CASSQGTTLYEQYF.

This clone was seen just once. The chain carries TRBV6-1 and TRBJ2-7; D is undetermined. V was cut by 1 base and J by 6 bases, with 4 bases left in between. Germline V CDR1 and CDR2: MNHNS, SASEGT. The CDR3 is 11 residues long. This CDR3 is CASSEVAEQYF. The CDR3 DNA reads as TGTGCCAGCAGTGAAGTGGCCGAGCAGTACTTC.

The chain is built from TRBV29-1 and TRBJ2-7, with 9 bases matching TRBD1. V shed 4 bases and J 3 bases; nucleotides not matched to a gene: 7. The CDR3 has 14 amino acids. CDR1 and CDR2 from the germline V gene are SQVTM and ANQGSEA. CDR3 in DNA: TGCAGCGTTGTGGGGGGACAGGGCAACTACGAGCAGTACTTC. This codes for CSVVGGQGNYEQYF.

This rearrangement joins TRBV5-1 to TRBJ2-7, with TRBD1 identical over 9 bases. The CDR3 length is 14 residues. The V gene's germline CDR1 is SGHRS and CDR2 YFSETQ. The ends lost 4 bases at V and 2 bases at J; junction bases unmatched: 4. The CDR3, as DNA: TGCGCCAGCAGCCAGGGGACAGGGCCCTACGAGCAGTACTTC. This gives the protein CASSQGTGPYEQYF.